This TCR beta chain was sequenced during a study of shared clonotypes between healthy human individuals. Study overall: CD8 memory received one plate per donor, CD8 naive two, CD4 memory three and CD4 naive three.

TCRdb keeps only in-frame clones here, not all; method: immunoSEQ multiplex PCR. The sample consists of 2,500,000 or so clones, approximately 94% of them appearing once. Regarding the study as a whole: In general, naive subsets displayed greater estimated richness than memory subsets did. It was the non-shared clonotypes that had lower generation probabilities than clonotypes shared by all four donors.

As concerns this clone: Its antigen is as yet unknown.

The ends were cut back, 1 base at V and 9 bases at J, with 19 bases in the middle. The CDR3 totals 16 residues. The germline V gene encodes CDR1 SGHNT and CDR2 YENEEA. The J gene is TRBJ2-1, the V gene TRBV11-3, with D possibly called TRBD1 or TRBD2 (5 bases each). The sample consisted of naive CD4+ T cells sorted from blood. Subset here: CD45RA+ positively selected. This sequence was found in a man between 18 and 29 years old in good health. The chain's CDR3 is CASSLVSATIGGEQFF. The CDR3 bases are TGTGCCAGCAGCTTAGTATCGGCCACTATTGGGGGTGAGCAGTTCTTC.